These 27 T cell receptor beta chains were all obtained from the same sample, sequenced in a study of OX40 agonist ivuxolimab in advanced cancers. Measured with immunoSEQ multiplex PCR; TCRdb has only the in-frame clones, and not every one. The table records fewer than 85,000 clones, around 86% of them present only once. The sequencing here drew on CD4+ or CD8+ T cells sorted from blood, taken in a trial of the OX40 agonist ivuxolimab. The origin of the receptors is an adult with an advanced solid tumor such as melanoma, head and neck, liver or kidney cancer.

A single count supports this clone. This chain links TRBV9 with TRBJ2-5; 8 bases line up with TRBD1. J lost 5 bases, V lost 3 bases, and 6 bases had no gene match. Germline V lookup: CDR1 SGDLS, CDR2 YYNGEE. The CDR3 length is 14 residues. CDR3 amino acids: CASSASRGRETQYF. In nucleotides, the CDR3 is TGTGCCAGCAGCGCCTCCAGGGGGCGGGAGACCCAGTACTTC.

The chain recombines TRBV27 with TRBJ2-7; possibly TRBD2 for D (5 bases). The germline CDR1 and CDR2 sequences are MNHEY and SMNVEV (reference sequence). With 6 bases removed from V and 7 bases from J, the gap between germline ends came to 22 bases. The CDR3 has 15 amino acids. The CDR3 sequence is CASRARLRSRGEQYF. CDR3 sequence (DNA): TGTGCCAGCAGGGCCCGACTAAGGTCCCGCGGGGAGCAGTACTTC.

This clone occurred once. CDR3 sequence reads: CASSWYRFQVEQYF. In DNA, the CDR3 is TGTGCCAGCAGTTGGTACAGGTTCCAGGTGGAGCAGTACTTC. The V and J genes are TRBV28 and TRBJ2-7, with D perhaps matching TRBD1 (5 bases). The V and J ends lost 4 bases and 7 bases respectively, with 17 bases between them. CDR3 length equals 14 residues. From germline, CDR1 is MDHEN and CDR2 SYDVKM.

The CDR3 spells CASSQPGRASPLHF. For the CDR3, the DNA is TGTGCCAGCAGCCAACCGGGACGGGCTTCACCCCTCCACTTT. The genes are TRBV27 and TRBJ1-6; possible D gene TRBD1, 5 bases. This CDR3 has 14 residues. V lost 6 bases, J lost 9 bases, and 15 bases lay in between. CDR1 is MNHEY, CDR2 SMNVEV, per germline (reference sequence).

The rearrangement uses TRBV6-1 and TRBJ1-2; a weak D match, TRBD1 (6 bases). CDR1 is MNHNS, CDR2 SASEGT, per germline. Trimming removed 2 bases from V and 2 bases from J, with 9 bases in between. CDR3 length: 14 residues. As DNA, the CDR3 is TGTGCCAGCAGTGAATTCCAGGGGAACTATGGCTACACCTTC. It specifies CASSEFQGNYGYTF.

V usage is TRBV29-1 and J usage is TRBJ2-1, with a possible D match to TRBD2 (6 bases). V lost 6 bases, J lost 4 bases, and 16 bases lay in between. Germline V gives CDR1 SQVTM, CDR2 ANQGSEA. CDR3 length: 14 amino acids. CDR3 sequence (DNA): TGCAGCGTCCTCGGGGGACGGGTATACAATGAGCAGTTCTTC. This codes for CSVLGGRVYNEQFF.

The chain couples TRBV7-3 to TRBJ2-1, with TRBD2 matching over 7 bases. Germline lookup yields CDR1 SGHTA and CDR2 FQGTGA. CDR3 length equals 16 residues. Trimming removed 3 bases from V and 1 base from J; junction bases left unmatched: 6. The CDR3, as DNA: TGTGCCAGCAGCTTGTCGGCGGGGGAATCCTACAATGAGCAGTTCTTC. It encodes CASSLSAGESYNEQFF.

The chain carries TRBV6-1 and TRBJ2-3, with D uncertain. CDR1 MNHNS and CDR2 SASEGT come from the germline V gene. Between the trimmed V and J ends, which lost 8 bases and 2 bases, there was a span of 17 bases. The CDR3 length is 15 residues. As DNA, the CDR3 is TGTGCCAGCCAAACGGTGGCAGTAGTCACAGATACGCAGTATTTT. Amino acids: CASQTVAVVTDTQYF.

The chain is built from TRBV6-5 and TRBJ1-1, with TRBD1 matching over 9 bases. Germline V CDR1 and CDR2: MNHEY, SVGAGI. This CDR3 comprises 16 residues. V shed 2 bases and J 4 bases; nucleotides not matched to a gene: 8. The CDR3 DNA is TGTGCCAGCAGTTACACAATTCCGACAGGGGGCACTGAAGCTTTCTTT. Amino acids: CASSYTIPTGGTEAFF.

The genes are TRBV28 and TRBJ2-7; D perhaps matches TRBD2 (6 bases). Germline CDR1 is MDHEN and CDR2 is SYDVKM. The CDR3 sequence is 13 residues long. The V and J ends lost 2 bases and 3 bases respectively, with 8 bases between them. In nucleotides, the CDR3 is TGTGCCAGCAGTTTACTGGGACTCTACGAGCAGTACTTC. Encoded protein: CASSLLGLYEQYF.

V usage is TRBV5-1 and J usage is TRBJ1-1, with D possibly being TRBD1 (6 bases). V was cut by 3 bases and J by 7 bases, with 13 bases left in between. CDR1 SGHRS and CDR2 YFSETQ come from the germline V gene. The CDR3 consists of 13 residues. CDR3 region: CASSSLGQFEAFF. CDR3 sequence (DNA): TGCGCCAGCAGCTCCTTGGGACAATTTGAAGCTTTCTTT.

This clone was observed once. Germline and junction disagree at one end, which may indicate a read error. The chain links TRBV6-5 to TRBJ2-3, with D maybe TRBD2 (6 bases). This CDR3 comprises 14 residues. Germline V lookup: CDR1 MNHEY, CDR2 SVGAGI. The CDR3 region has the DNA TGTGCCAGCAGTTACGGCACTAGCAGAGATACGCAGTATTTT. As protein: CASSYGTSRDTQYF.

The chain links TRBV7-5 to TRBJ1-3; TRBD1, the table's D call, was not compared with the DNA. TRBV7-5 is a pseudogene. The CDR3 consists of 14 residues. Written as DNA, the CDR3 is TGTGTCAGAAGCTGGACAGGGGCTGGAAACACCATATATTTT. Its translation is CVRSWTGAGNTIYF.

The CDR3 region is CASSLFGQGSPQPQHF. As DNA, the CDR3 is TGTGCCAGCAGTTTATTCGGACAGGGGTCTCCCCAGCCCCAGCATTTT. The rearrangement links TRBV28 to TRBJ1-5; 9 bases map to TRBD1. V was pared by 1 base and J by 7 bases, with 8 bases of the junction left unmatched. Per germline, CDR1 MDHEN and CDR2 SYDVKM. The CDR3 length is 16 residues.

The rearrangement joins TRBV7-6 to TRBJ2-3, with 7 nucleotides matching TRBD2. In germline, CDR1 is SGHVS, CDR2 FNYEAQ. This CDR3 has 15 amino acids. With V trimmed by 3 bases and J by 3 bases, 6 bases remained unmatched. CDR3 sequence (DNA): TGTGCCAGCAGCTTGCTAGCGGAAGGAACAGATACGCAGTATTTT. Its translation: CASSLLAEGTDTQYF.

The chain uses TRBV7-3 and TRBJ2-4, with TRBD1 matching over 8 bases. Germline-derived CDR1 and CDR2 are SGHTA and FQGTGA. The junction had 4 bases not matched to a gene; V was cut back by 1 base and J by 2 bases. This CDR3 is 16 amino acids long. CDR3 loop: CASSLSTGGTKNIQYF. The CDR3 bases are TGTGCCAGCAGCTTAAGTACAGGGGGGACCAAAAACATTCAGTACTTC.

The J gene is TRBJ2-5, the V gene TRBV19; a possible D gene is TRBD1 (5 bases). This CDR3 has 14 residues. V dropped 5 bases and J dropped 0 bases, with 10 bases sitting between them. The germline gives CDR1 LNHDA, CDR2 SQIVND (reference sequence). The CDR3 DNA reads as TGTGCCAGTAGTCCCAGGGCCAACCAAGAGACCCAGTACTTC. It codes for CASSPRANQETQYF.

For this clone: Without the conserved terminal phenylalanine or tryptophan, this CDR3 likely stems from a read error. It is unclear where the CDR3 begins or ends on the DNA, so no DNA is shown, and the CDR3 is as TCRdb lists it. CDR3 residues: CASSTRQGL. The chain uses TRBV21-1 and TRBJ2-7; whether TRBD1, the table's D call, matches the DNA was not checked. TRBV21-1 is classified as a pseudogene. Inclusive of both ends, the CDR3 amounts to 9 amino acids.

J is TRBJ1-1 and V is TRBV19; D is perhaps TRBD1 (6 bases). V lost 10 bases to trimming and J lost 5 bases, with 20 bases between them. From germline, CDR1 is LNHDA and CDR2 SQIVND (reference sequence). The CDR3 covers 14 residues. The CDR3 region is CATTFSGAMTEAFF. DNA for the CDR3: TGTGCCACCACTTTCTCAGGGGCGATGACTGAAGCTTTCTTT. Combining the CDR3 with reference TRBV19 and TRBJ1-1 gives the whole variable domain DGGITQSPKYLFRKEGQNVTLSCEQNLNHDAMYWYRQDPGQGLRLIYYSQIVNDFQKGDIAEGYSVSREKKESFPLTVTSAQKNPTAFYLCATTFSGAMTEAFFGQGTRLTVV.

This chain uses TRBV5-5 with TRBJ2-3, with 7 bases matching TRBD1. J was trimmed by 1 base and V by 0 bases; bases with no gene match: 5. The V gene's germline CDR1 is SGHKS and CDR2 YYEKEE (reference sequence). The CDR3 spans 16 residues. CDR3 sequence reads: CASSLGQGVGTDTQYF. The CDR3 nucleotides read TGTGCCAGCAGCTTGGGCCAGGGGGTTGGCACAGATACGCAGTATTTT.

The table lists this clone with a count of one. The chain links TRBV7-8 to TRBJ2-3; tentatively, D is TRBD1 (6 bases). Germline values: CDR1 SGHVS, CDR2 FQNEAQ. V lost 2 bases and J lost 3, with 12 bases in between. The CDR3 is made up of 15 amino acids. The CDR3 region is CASSLTPQGTDTQYF. CDR3 coding DNA: TGTGCCAGCAGCTTAACACCCCAGGGGACAGATACGCAGTATTTT.

This chain links TRBV5-1 with TRBJ2-3; TRBD1 is a possible D gene (5 bases). CDR3 size: 15 residues. Trimming cost V 0 bases and J 2 bases, with 10 bases left between them. Germline lookup yields CDR1 SGHRS and CDR2 YFSETQ. The CDR3 spells CASSLEGHYTDTQYF. The CDR3 coding sequence is TGCGCCAGCAGCTTGGAAGGACACTACACAGATACGCAGTATTTT.

The CDR3 bases are TGTGCCAGCAGTTTAAGCGGGGGGAGTATAGATACGCAGTATTTT. This encodes CASSLSGGSIDTQYF. The chain joins TRBV28 to TRBJ2-3; 9 positions agree with TRBD2. Germline values: CDR1 MDHEN, CDR2 SYDVKM. This CDR3 is 15 amino acids long. The trim removed 2 bases at V and 5 bases at J, leaving 5 bases unmatched. The full variable domain, in which reference TRBV28 and TRBJ2-3 provide the parts outside the CDR3, is DVKVTQSSRYLVKRTGEKVFLECVQDMDHENMFWYRQDPGLGLRLIYFSYDVKMKEKGDIPEGYSVSREKKERFSLILESASTNQTSMYLCASSLSGGSIDTQYFGPGTRLTVL.

The chain combines TRBV6-5 with TRBJ1-4; D remains unclear. Deletions cut 5 bases from V and 13 bases from J, with 11 bases between. The germline V gene has CDR1 MNHEY and CDR2 SVGAGI. CDR3 length: 11 residues. Here the CDR3 DNA reads TGTGCCAGCAGTGAATCATGGACACTGTTTTTT. Protein: CASSESWTLFF.

J is TRBJ1-1 and V is TRBV7-2; weak D call: TRBD1 (5 bases). This CDR3 contains 13 residues. V shed 5 bases and J shed 3 bases, with 10 bases lying between them. Germline V gene data show CDR1 as SGHTA and CDR2 as FQGNSA. CDR3 sequence (DNA): TGTGCCAGCAGCCCATTACAGGACACTGAAGCTTTCTTT. Its protein is CASSPLQDTEAFF.

V and J are TRBV5-4 and TRBJ2-5; 10 bases align to TRBD2. V dropped 4 bases and J dropped 4; count of bases not matched to a gene: 7. The germline gives CDR1 SGHNT, CDR2 YYREEE (reference sequence). The CDR3 consists of 15 residues. CDR3: CASSPIAGGRETQYF. The CDR3 DNA sequence: TGTGCCAGCAGCCCTATAGCGGGGGGCAGAGAGACCCAGTACTTC.

This clone occurred once. Additional DNA sequences in this sample encode the identical CDR3. This sequence joins TRBV18 and TRBJ2-3; no reliable D call. CDR1 is KGHSH and CDR2 is LQKENI in the germline V gene. Trimming stripped 2 bases from V and 2 bases from J, with 2 bases between. CDR3 length: 12 amino acids. The CDR3 reads CASSPTTDTQYF. The CDR3 nucleotides are TGTGCCAGCTCACCAACCACAGATACGCAGTATTTT.